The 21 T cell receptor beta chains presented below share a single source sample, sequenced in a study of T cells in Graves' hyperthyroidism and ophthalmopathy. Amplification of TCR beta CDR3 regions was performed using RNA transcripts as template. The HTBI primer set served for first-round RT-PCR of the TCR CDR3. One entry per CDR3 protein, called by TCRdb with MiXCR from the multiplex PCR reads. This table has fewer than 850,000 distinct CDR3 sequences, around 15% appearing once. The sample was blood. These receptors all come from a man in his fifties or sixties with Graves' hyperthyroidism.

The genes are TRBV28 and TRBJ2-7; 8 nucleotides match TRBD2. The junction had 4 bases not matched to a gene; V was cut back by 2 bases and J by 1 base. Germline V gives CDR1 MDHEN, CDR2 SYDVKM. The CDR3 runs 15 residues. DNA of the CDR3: TGTGCCAGCAGTTTAATGCGGGAGGTGTCCTACGAGCAGTACTTC. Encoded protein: CASSLMREVSYEQYF.

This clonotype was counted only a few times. CDR3 nucleotide sequence: TGTGCCAGCAGCTTAGGACCCACGAACACTGAAGCTTTCTTT. Translation: CASSLGPTNTEAFF. The J gene is TRBJ1-1, the V gene TRBV7-2; D is undetermined. Germline assignment: CDR1 SGHTA and CDR2 FQGNSA. CDR3 size: 14 residues. Trimming stripped 1 base from V and 1 base from J, with 7 bases between.

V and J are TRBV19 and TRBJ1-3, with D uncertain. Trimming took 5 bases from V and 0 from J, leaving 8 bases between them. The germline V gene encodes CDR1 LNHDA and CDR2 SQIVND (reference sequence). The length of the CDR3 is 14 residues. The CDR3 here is CASSGPNSGNTIYF. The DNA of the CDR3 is TGTGCCAGTAGTGGCCCCAACTCTGGAAACACCATATATTTT.

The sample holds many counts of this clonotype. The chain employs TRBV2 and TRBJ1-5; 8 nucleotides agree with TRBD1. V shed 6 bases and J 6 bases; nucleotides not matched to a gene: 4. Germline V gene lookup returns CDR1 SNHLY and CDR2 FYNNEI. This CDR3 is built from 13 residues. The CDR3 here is CASRGQGSQPQHF. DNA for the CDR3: TGTGCCAGCAGAGGACAGGGTAGTCAGCCCCAGCATTTT.

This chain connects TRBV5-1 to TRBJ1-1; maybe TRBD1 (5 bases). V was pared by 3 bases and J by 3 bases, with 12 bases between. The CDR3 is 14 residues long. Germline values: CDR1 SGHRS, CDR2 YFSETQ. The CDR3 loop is CASSWRDGDTEAFF. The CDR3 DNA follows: TGCGCCAGCAGCTGGAGGGACGGAGACACTGAAGCTTTCTTT. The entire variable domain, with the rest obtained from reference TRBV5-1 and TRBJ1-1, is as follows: KAGVTQTPRYLIKTRGQQVTLSCSPISGHRSVSWYQQTPGQGLQFLFEYFSETQRNKGNFPGRFSGRQFSNSRSEMNVSTLELGDSALYLCASSWRDGDTEAFFGQGTRLTVV.

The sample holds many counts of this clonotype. The CDR3 coding sequence is TGTGCCTGGAGTGTATGGAGATCCTACAATGAGCAGTTCTTC. Encoded protein: CAWSVWRSYNEQFF. V is TRBV30 and J is TRBJ2-1; D is ambiguous. The CDR3 runs to 14 residues. Trimming shortened V by 0 bases and J by 1 base, and 7 bases separated the two germline ends. Germline CDR1 is GTSNPN and CDR2 is SVGIG (reference sequence).

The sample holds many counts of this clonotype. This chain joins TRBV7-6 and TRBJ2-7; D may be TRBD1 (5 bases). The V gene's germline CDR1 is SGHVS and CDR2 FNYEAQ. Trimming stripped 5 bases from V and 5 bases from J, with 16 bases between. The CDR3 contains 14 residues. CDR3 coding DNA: TGTGCCAGCAGCCTCGAGGCAGGGATCAACGAGCAGTACTTC. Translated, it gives CASSLEAGINEQYF.

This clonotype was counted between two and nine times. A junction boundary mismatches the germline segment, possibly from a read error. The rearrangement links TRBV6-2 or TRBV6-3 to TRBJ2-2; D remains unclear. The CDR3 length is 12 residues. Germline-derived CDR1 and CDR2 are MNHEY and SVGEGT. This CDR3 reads CASGYPDGELFF. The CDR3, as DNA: TGTGCCAGCGGTTACCCGGACGGGGAGCTGTTTTTT.

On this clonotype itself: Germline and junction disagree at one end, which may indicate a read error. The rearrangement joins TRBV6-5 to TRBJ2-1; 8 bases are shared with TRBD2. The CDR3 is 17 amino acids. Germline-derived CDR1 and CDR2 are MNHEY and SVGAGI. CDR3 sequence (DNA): TGTGCCGGCAGTTACGCCCCGGGACTAGGGAATGGGAATGAGCAGTTCTTC. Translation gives CAGSYAPGLGNGNEQFF.

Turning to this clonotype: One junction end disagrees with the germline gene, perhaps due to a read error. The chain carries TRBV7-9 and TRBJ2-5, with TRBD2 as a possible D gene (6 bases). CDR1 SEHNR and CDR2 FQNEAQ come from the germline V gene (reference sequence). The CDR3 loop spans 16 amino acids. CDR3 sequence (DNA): TGTGCCAGCAGCCCCCCCCGGGAGTCTACATTGGAGATCCAGTACTTC. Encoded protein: CASSPPRESTLEIQYF.

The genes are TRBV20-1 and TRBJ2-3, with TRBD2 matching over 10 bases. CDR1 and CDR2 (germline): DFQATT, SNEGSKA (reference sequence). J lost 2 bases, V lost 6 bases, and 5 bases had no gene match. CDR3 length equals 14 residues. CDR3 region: CSAQGLANTDTQYF. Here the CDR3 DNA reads TGCAGTGCGCAGGGACTAGCGAACACAGATACGCAGTATTTT.

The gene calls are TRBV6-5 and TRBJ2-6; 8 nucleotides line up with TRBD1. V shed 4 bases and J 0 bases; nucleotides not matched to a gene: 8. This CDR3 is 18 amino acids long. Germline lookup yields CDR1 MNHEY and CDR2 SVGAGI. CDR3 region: CASSSAGTGSSGANVLTF. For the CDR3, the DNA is TGTGCCAGCAGTTCAGCCGGGACAGGATCCTCTGGGGCCAACGTCCTGACTTTC.

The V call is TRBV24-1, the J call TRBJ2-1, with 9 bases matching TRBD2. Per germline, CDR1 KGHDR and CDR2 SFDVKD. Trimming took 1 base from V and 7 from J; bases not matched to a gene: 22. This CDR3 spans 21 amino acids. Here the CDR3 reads CATSDFRGAGGLGVGLNEQFF. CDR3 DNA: TGTGCCACCAGTGATTTCCGTGGGGCGGGAGGGCTGGGGGTAGGTTTGAATGAGCAGTTCTTC.

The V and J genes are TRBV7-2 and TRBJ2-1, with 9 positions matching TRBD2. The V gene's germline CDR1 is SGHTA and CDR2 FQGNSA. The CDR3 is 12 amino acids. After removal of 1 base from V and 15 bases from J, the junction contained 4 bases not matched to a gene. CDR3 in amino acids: CASSLVSGSAFF. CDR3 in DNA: TGTGCCAGCAGCTTAGTTAGCGGGAGCGCGTTCTTC.

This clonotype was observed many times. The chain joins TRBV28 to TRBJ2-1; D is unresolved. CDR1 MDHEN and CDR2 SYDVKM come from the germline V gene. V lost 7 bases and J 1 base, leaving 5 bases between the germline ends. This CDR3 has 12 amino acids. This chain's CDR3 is CASTGSYNEQFF. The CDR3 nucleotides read TGTGCCAGCACCGGGTCCTACAATGAGCAGTTCTTC. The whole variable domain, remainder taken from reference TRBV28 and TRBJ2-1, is DVKVTQSSRYLVKRTGEKVFLECVQDMDHENMFWYRQDPGLGLRLIYFSYDVKMKEKGDIPEGYSVSREKKERFSLILESASTNQTSMYLCASTGSYNEQFFGPGTRLTVL.

This chain's CDR3 is CASSSRLTGPGTFGKLFF. The CDR3 nucleotides are TGTGCCAGCAGTAGCCGACTAACAGGGCCAGGGACGTTTGGAAAACTGTTTTTT. The chain carries TRBV28 and TRBJ1-4; a possible D gene is TRBD1 (6 bases). Germline CDR1 MDHEN, CDR2 SYDVKM. The CDR3 loop spans 18 amino acids. V was shortened by 5 bases and J by 10 bases, with 29 bases between the two germline ends.

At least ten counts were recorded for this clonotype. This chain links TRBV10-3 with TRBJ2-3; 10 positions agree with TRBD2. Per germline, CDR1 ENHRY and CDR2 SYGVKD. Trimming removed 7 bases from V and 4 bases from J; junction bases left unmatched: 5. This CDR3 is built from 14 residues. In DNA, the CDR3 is TGTGCCATCAAGCCTAGCGGGAGCTCAGATACGCAGTATTTT. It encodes CAIKPSGSSDTQYF.

CDR3 in amino acids: CASSTPDSGEQYF. CDR3 bases: TGTGCCAGTAGTACCCCGGACAGTGGCGAGCAGTACTTC. J is TRBJ2-7 and V is TRBV19; D possibly corresponds to TRBD1 (6 bases). V dropped 4 bases and J dropped 6 bases, with 13 bases sitting between them. The CDR3 is made up of 13 amino acids. Germline V gives CDR1 LNHDA, CDR2 SQIVND (reference sequence).

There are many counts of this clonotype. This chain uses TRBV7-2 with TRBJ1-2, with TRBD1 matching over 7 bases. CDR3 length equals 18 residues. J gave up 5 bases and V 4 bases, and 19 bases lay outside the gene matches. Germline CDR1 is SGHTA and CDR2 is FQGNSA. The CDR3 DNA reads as TGTGCCAGCAGCTCCCCTCCGGGACAGACCTTAATTTCTTATGGCTACACCTTC. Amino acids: CASSSPPGQTLISYGYTF.

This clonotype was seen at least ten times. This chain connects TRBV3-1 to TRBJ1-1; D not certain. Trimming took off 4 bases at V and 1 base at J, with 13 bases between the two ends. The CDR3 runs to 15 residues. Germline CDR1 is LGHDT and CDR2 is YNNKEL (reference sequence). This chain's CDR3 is CASSLPGRGNTEAFF. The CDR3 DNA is TGTGCCAGCAGCCTACCGGGGAGAGGGAACACTGAAGCTTTCTTT.

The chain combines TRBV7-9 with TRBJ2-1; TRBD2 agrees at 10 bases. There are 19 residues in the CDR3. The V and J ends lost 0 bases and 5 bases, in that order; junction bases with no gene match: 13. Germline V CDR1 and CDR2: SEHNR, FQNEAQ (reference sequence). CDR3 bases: TGTGCCAGCAGCTTAGCGAGGTTCAGCGGGAGGGATAACAACAATGAGCAGTTCTTC. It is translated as CASSLARFSGRDNNNEQFF.